Presented here are 32 T cell receptor beta chains from one specimen sequenced in a study of neurological immune-mediated disorders. TCRdb re-called the 5' RACE reads through MiXCR, storing one row per CDR3 protein. Altogether about 60,000 distinct CDR3 sequences are present, approximately 3.8% being singletons, with the ten largest covering roughly 1.5%. The sequencing input was PBMCs. These receptors came from a man younger than 40 with multiple sclerosis.

This clonotype was seen many times. This rearrangement joins TRBV29-1 to TRBJ2-3; the D is unclear. Trimming took off 5 bases at V and 6 bases at J, with 9 bases between the two ends. The CDR3 is 11 amino acids. The V gene's germline CDR1 is SQVTM and CDR2 ANQGSEA. The CDR3 here is CSVIGSDTQYF. CDR3 bases: TGCAGCGTTATAGGGTCGGATACGCAGTATTTT.

This clonotype was seen at least ten times. This chain links TRBV12-3 or TRBV12-4 with TRBJ2-7; TRBD1 is a possible D gene (6 bases). The CDR3 contains 14 residues. V gave up 5 bases and J gave up 2 bases, with 13 bases separating them. The DNA for the CDR3 is TGTGCCAGCAGTAGTGGACAGCTGACCTACGAGCAGTACTTC. Amino acid sequence: CASSSGQLTYEQYF.

The CDR3 loop is CASSSSPTGISGNTIYF. The CDR3 nucleotides read TGTGCCAGCTCATCCTCCCCCACGGGGATCTCTGGAAACACCATATATTTT. V gene TRBV18 combines with J gene TRBJ1-3, with D unresolved. Trimming left V 5 bases short and J 0 bases short, with 17 bases between. The length of the CDR3 is 17 residues. Germline assignment: CDR1 KGHSH and CDR2 LQKENI. The variable domain in full, completed from reference TRBV18 and TRBJ1-3, reads NAGVMQNPRHLVRRRGQEARLRCSPMKGHSHVYWYRQLPEEGLKFMVYLQKENIIDESGMPKERFSAEFPKEGPSILRIQQVVRGDSAAYFCASSSSPTGISGNTIYFGEGSWLTVV.

This clonotype was detected ten times or more. V is TRBV20-1 and J is TRBJ2-5; D is possibly TRBD1 (6 bases). V gave up 6 bases and J gave up 1 base, with 15 bases separating them. Germline assignment: CDR1 DFQATT and CDR2 SNEGSKA (reference sequence). The CDR3 is 14 residues long. The CDR3 nucleotides are TGCAGTGCCATGGACAGAAAAGGCCAAGAGACCCAGTACTTC. This translates into CSAMDRKGQETQYF.

As to this clonotype: A much larger clone is a single base away; this may be a read error. The V gene is TRBV20-1, the J gene TRBJ1-1; D call uncertain. V lost 0 bases, J lost 1 base, and 12 bases lay in between. The CDR3 totals 15 residues. The germline V gene has CDR1 DFQATT and CDR2 SNEGSKA (reference sequence). The CDR3 region has the DNA TGCAGTGCTAGAGATCTACCGTCAACGAACACTGAAGCTTTCTTT. Translation: CSARDLPSTNTEAFF.

This clonotype showed up many times. The chain links TRBV15 to TRBJ1-3, with 8 bases matching TRBD1. From germline, CDR1 is LNHNV and CDR2 YYDKDF (reference sequence). CDR3 length equals 15 residues. V gave up 3 bases and J gave up 3 bases; unmatched junction bases: 4. The CDR3 here is CATSRDRVDGNTIYF. The CDR3 DNA reads as TGTGCCACCAGCAGGGACAGGGTAGATGGAAACACCATATATTTT.

This clonotype has ten or more counts. This chain uses TRBV5-1 with TRBJ1-1; D might be TRBD1 (6 bases). Germline V gene data show CDR1 as SGHRS and CDR2 as YFSETQ. Trimming cost V 3 bases and J 4 bases, with 13 bases left between them. There are 14 residues in the CDR3. The CDR3 DNA reads as TGCGCCAGCAGCTCGGAACAGGGTATCACTGAAGCTTTCTTT. Translation: CASSSEQGITEAFF.

This clonotype came up many times. CDR3 nucleotide sequence: TGTGCCAGCAGCGCCGGGACTAGCGGGCCAGGATATTTT. Translating gives CASSAGTSGPGYF. The rearrangement uses TRBV9 and TRBJ2-3; 12 bases fit TRBD2. Germline V gene data show CDR1 as SGDLS and CDR2 as YYNGEE. J was trimmed by 15 bases and V by 3 bases; bases with no gene match: 8. The CDR3 sequence is 13 residues long.

The gene calls are TRBV20-1 and TRBJ2-7; 8 positions agree with TRBD1. V lost 1 base, J lost 4 bases, and 0 bases stayed unmatched. The V gene's germline CDR1 is DFQATT and CDR2 SNEGSKA (reference sequence). CDR3 length: 12 residues. The CDR3 DNA sequence: TGCAGTGCTAGAGGGACAGGGTACGAGCAGTACTTC. Protein: CSARGTGYEQYF.

This sequence joins TRBV7-9 and TRBJ2-3, with 9 bases identical to TRBD2. Germline CDR1 reads SEHNR; CDR2 reads FQNEAQ (reference sequence). The CDR3 is made up of 14 amino acids. The ends lost 8 bases at V and 6 bases at J; junction bases unmatched: 9. The CDR3 spells CASHSGTSFDTQYF. The CDR3 DNA follows: TGTGCCAGCCATTCCGGGACTAGCTTCGATACGCAGTATTTT.

This clonotype was seen more than once but under ten times. V gene TRBV7-9 combines with J gene TRBJ1-5; D is undetermined. The CDR3 consists of 12 residues. Germline values: CDR1 SEHNR, CDR2 FQNEAQ (reference sequence). Deletions cut 5 bases from V and 0 bases from J, with 2 bases between. CDR3 loop: CASSISNQPQHF. The CDR3 DNA reads as TGTGCCAGCAGCATTAGCAATCAGCCCCAGCATTTT.

Notes on this clonotype: Given the absence of the conserved phenylalanine or tryptophan at the CDR3 end, a read error is likely. The V call is TRBV11-2, the J call TRBJ2-5; no definite D call. V lost 2 bases, J lost 5 bases, and 9 bases lay in between. This CDR3 contains 13 residues. The V gene's germline CDR1 is SGHAT and CDR2 FQNNGV. This CDR3 is CASSLMEGETQYN. CDR3 bases: TGTGCCAGCAGCTTAATGGAAGGGGAGACCCAGTACAAC.

This clonotype showed up many times. V is TRBV20-1 and J is TRBJ1-2; D not certain. Per germline, CDR1 DFQATT and CDR2 SNEGSKA (reference sequence). V was cut by 6 bases and J by 3 bases, with 8 bases left in between. The CDR3 has 11 amino acids. The chain's CDR3 is CSAYQDYGYTF. The CDR3, as DNA: TGCAGTGCCTACCAGGACTATGGCTACACCTTC.

Ten or more counts support this clonotype. The chain is built from TRBV20-1 and TRBJ2-7, with TRBD2 as a possible D gene (5 bases). The V gene lost 4 bases and the J gene lost 1 base, with 11 bases spanning the gap. Germline V gene lookup returns CDR1 DFQATT and CDR2 SNEGSKA (reference sequence). There are 13 residues in the CDR3. As DNA, the CDR3 is TGCAGTGCTAAACTAGTTACATCCTACGAGCAGTACTTC. It encodes CSAKLVTSYEQYF.

This clonotype came up many times. The CDR3 nucleotides read TGCGCCAGCAGCTCTACTAGCTACGAGCAGTACTTC. Translation: CASSSTSYEQYF. The chain carries TRBV5-1 and TRBJ2-7; D possibly corresponds to TRBD2 (5 bases). CDR1 SGHRS and CDR2 YFSETQ come from the germline V gene. This CDR3 has 12 amino acids. Trimming removed 3 bases at V and 3 bases at J, with 7 bases between.

This clonotype was found many times. A junction boundary mismatches the germline segment, possibly from a read error. The chain combines TRBV20-1 with TRBJ1-6; a weak D match, TRBD1 (6 bases). Looked up from germline, CDR1 is DFQATT and CDR2 is SNEGSKA (reference sequence). The length of the CDR3 is 15 residues. DNA of the CDR3: TGCAGTGCTAGAGCCCCCGGGGGGGCGAATTCACCCCTCAACTTT. Translation gives CSARAPGGANSPLNF.

The gene calls are TRBV30 and TRBJ1-1; 7 nucleotides align to TRBD1. Losses at the gene ends were 0 bases for V and 7 bases for J; bases not matched to a gene: 8. This CDR3 is 14 amino acids long. Per germline, CDR1 GTSNPN and CDR2 SVGIG (reference sequence). The CDR3 DNA reads as TGTGCCTGGAGTGTACCTGACAGGGTTGGTGAAGCTTTCTTT. Translation gives CAWSVPDRVGEAFF.

This clonotype was recorded at least ten times. The chain carries TRBV6-6 and TRBJ1-3; possible D gene TRBD1, 5 bases. V was clipped by 1 base and J by 0 bases, with 16 bases between them. CDR1 is MNHNY, CDR2 SVGAGI, per germline (reference sequence). This CDR3 spans 18 amino acids. The CDR3 loop reads CASSYLGREASSGNTIYF. The CDR3 coding sequence is TGTGCCAGCAGTTACTTGGGCAGGGAGGCCTCCTCTGGAAACACCATATATTTT.

This clonotype was counted many times. CDR3 protein: CASSSPGRTDTQYF. The CDR3 DNA reads TGTGCCAGCAGTTCTCCGGGGCGCACAGATACGCAGTATTTT. The genes are TRBV28 and TRBJ2-3; D possibly matches TRBD1 or TRBD2 (5 bases each). From germline, CDR1 is MDHEN and CDR2 SYDVKM. There are 14 residues in the CDR3. The ends were cut back, 4 bases at V and 1 base at J, with 9 bases in the middle.

In this sample, this clonotype turned up many times. The rearrangement links TRBV28 to TRBJ2-3; 9 bases line up with TRBD2. The CDR3 runs 19 residues. Germline assignment: CDR1 MDHEN and CDR2 SYDVKM. V lost 4 bases to trimming and J lost 0 bases; unmatched junction nucleotides: 14. The CDR3 DNA reads TGTGCCAGCAGTTACCACCTCTTTTGGCGGGAGGGAAGCACAGATACGCAGTATTTT. Residues: CASSYHLFWREGSTDTQYF.

This clonotype was seen repeatedly, ten times or more. The rearrangement joins TRBV29-1 to TRBJ1-1; 7 bases line up with TRBD1. This CDR3 region has 14 residues. CDR1 SQVTM and CDR2 ANQGSEA come from the germline V gene. V shed 6 bases and J 0 bases; nucleotides not matched to a gene: 7. The CDR3 nucleotides read TGCAGCGTGGCCAACAGGGGAGTGAACACTGAAGCTTTCTTT. It specifies CSVANRGVNTEAFF.

The rearrangement links TRBV6-5 to TRBJ1-6, with TRBD1 matching over 12 bases. The CDR3 has 18 amino acids. Germline CDR1 MNHEY, CDR2 SVGAGI. V shed 2 bases and J 7 bases; nucleotides not matched to a gene: 9. CDR3 residues: CASSYALLGQGANSPLHF. CDR3 bases: TGTGCCAGCAGTTACGCCTTGCTGGGACAGGGGGCGAATTCACCCCTCCACTTT.

In its sample, this clonotype was seen many times. V and J are TRBV7-2 and TRBJ1-4; TRBD1 matches at 8 bases. Per the germline V gene, CDR1 is SGHTA and CDR2 is FQGNSA. Unmatched junction bases numbered 3, after V lost 5 bases and J lost 4 bases. The CDR3 length is 14 residues. In DNA form, the CDR3 reads TGTGCCAGCAGCACAGGGGGGGTTAATGAAAAACTGTTTTTT. It codes for CASSTGGVNEKLFF.

This clonotype was seen ten or more times. The DNA of the CDR3 is TGCGCCAGCAGCACGACAGGGAGCTCCTACGAGCAGTACTTC. The encoded protein is CASSTTGSSYEQYF. The chain has TRBV5-1 and TRBJ2-7, with 7 positions matching TRBD1. The V and J ends lost 4 bases and 0 bases, in that order; junction bases with no gene match: 4. Germline CDR1 and CDR2: SGHRS and YFSETQ. This CDR3 is 14 amino acids long.

This clonotype was observed at least ten times. This chain joins TRBV9 and TRBJ1-5; D is unresolved. Germline-derived CDR1 and CDR2 are SGDLS and YYNGEE. Trimming shortened V by 3 bases and J by 6 bases, and 13 bases separated the two germline ends. The CDR3 runs to 14 residues. The CDR3 DNA follows: TGTGCCAGCAGCGACCTCCCGGTGGGTCAGCCCCAGCATTTT. Its translation is CASSDLPVGQPQHF.

This clonotype was recorded a few times. At one end, the junction sequence differs from germline, possibly due to a read error. The V and J genes are TRBV20-1 and TRBJ1-3, with 7 positions matching TRBD1. Germline V gene data show CDR1 as DFQATT and CDR2 as SNEGSKA (reference sequence). CDR3 length: 14 amino acids. CDR3 amino acids: CSAHRGTSGKTIYF. CDR3 nucleotides: TGCAGTGCGCACAGGGGAACATCTGGAAAAACCATATATTTT.

This clonotype came up many times. For the CDR3, the DNA is TGTGCCAGCAGCTTACAGGGGGCTTGGGATGAGCCCCAGCATTTT. Protein: CASSLQGAWDEPQHF. V usage is TRBV7-9 and J usage is TRBJ1-5; 8 bases match TRBD1. Germline V lookup: CDR1 SEHNR, CDR2 FQNEAQ (reference sequence). The CDR3 is 15 amino acids. With V trimmed by 2 bases and J by 8 bases, 8 bases remained unmatched.

This clonotype was detected many times. In nucleotides, the CDR3 is TGCAGCGTTGAATATGTCAGCGAAGCTTCCTACGAGCAGTACTTC. Translation gives CSVEYVSEASYEQYF. The chain has TRBV29-1 and TRBJ2-7; D uncertain. CDR1 is SQVTM and CDR2 is ANQGSEA in the germline V gene. V lost 2 bases and J lost 1, with 15 bases in between. The CDR3 covers 15 residues.

This clonotype was recorded at least ten times. The chain is built from TRBV7-2 and TRBJ1-2; 8 bases match TRBD1. The CDR3 runs to 14 residues. V trimming: 4 bases; J trimming: 6 bases; junction bases outside the gene matches: 7. Germline V gene sequence: CDR1 SGHTA, CDR2 FQGNSA. CDR3 sequence (DNA): TGTGCCAGCAGCTATAGACAGGGGCGGAATGGCTACACCTTC. Translated: CASSYRQGRNGYTF.

This clonotype came up many times. The V gene is TRBV5-1, the J gene TRBJ1-1; D gene ambiguous. This CDR3 is 15 amino acids long. Trimming stripped 0 bases from V and 1 base from J, with 10 bases between. Germline CDR1 SGHRS, CDR2 YFSETQ. The CDR3 spells CASSLVPDSNTEAFF. The CDR3 coding sequence is TGCGCCAGCAGCTTGGTCCCGGACTCGAACACTGAAGCTTTCTTT.

This clonotype came up many times. The gene calls are TRBV2 and TRBJ1-2; D gene uncertain. The CDR3 has 13 amino acids. V was pared by 8 bases and J by 0 bases, with 10 bases between. Germline V lookup: CDR1 SNHLY, CDR2 FYNNEI. This CDR3 is CASGLSANYGYTF. CDR3 DNA: TGTGCCAGCGGACTTTCAGCTAACTATGGCTACACCTTC. Full variable domain (remainder filled in from reference TRBV2 and TRBJ1-2): EPEVTQTPSHQVTQMGQEVILRCVPISNHLYFYWYRQILGQKVEFLVSFYNNEISEKSEIFDDQFSVERPDGSNFTLKIRSTKLEDSAMYFCASGLSANYGYTFGSGTRLTVV.

This clonotype was observed at least ten times. V usage is TRBV5-1 and J usage is TRBJ1-5, with D unclear. Trimming stripped 1 base from V and 0 bases from J, with 8 bases between. This CDR3 has 15 amino acids. Germline V CDR1 and CDR2: SGHRS, YFSETQ. The CDR3, as DNA: TGCGCCAGCAGCTTGAACGATTATAGCAATCAGCCCCAGCATTTT. Its translation: CASSLNDYSNQPQHF.